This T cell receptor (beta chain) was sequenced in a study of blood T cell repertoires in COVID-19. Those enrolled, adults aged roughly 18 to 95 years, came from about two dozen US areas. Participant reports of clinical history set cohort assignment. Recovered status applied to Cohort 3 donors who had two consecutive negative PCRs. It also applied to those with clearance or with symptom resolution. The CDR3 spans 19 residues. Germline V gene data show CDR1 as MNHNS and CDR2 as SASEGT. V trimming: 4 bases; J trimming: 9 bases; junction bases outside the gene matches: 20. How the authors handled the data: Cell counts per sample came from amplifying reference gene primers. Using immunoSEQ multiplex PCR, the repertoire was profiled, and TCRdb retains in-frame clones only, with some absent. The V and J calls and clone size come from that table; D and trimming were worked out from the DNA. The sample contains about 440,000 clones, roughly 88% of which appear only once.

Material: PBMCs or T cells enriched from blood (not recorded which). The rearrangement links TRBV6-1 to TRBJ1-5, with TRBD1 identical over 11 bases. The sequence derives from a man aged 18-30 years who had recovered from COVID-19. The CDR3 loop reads CASSVRKEDRGLPKWPQHF. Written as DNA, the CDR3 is TGTGCCAGCAGTGTCCGCAAGGAGGACAGGGGGCTCCCCAAGTGGCCCCAGCATTTT.